This passage covers 21 T cell receptor beta chains from one sample sequenced in a study of molecular identifiers for immune sequencing clone quantification. A single record per CDR3 protein comes from TCRdb applying MiXCR to the PCR reads. The sample consists of about 97,000 distinct CDR3 sequences, about 35% of them appearing once. Sequenced sample: naive CD8+ T cells from blood, with Jurkat cell RNA spiked in. Subset in this sample: FACS-sorted CD8+CD4-CCR7+CD45RA+ naive T cells. The receptor set was obtained from a human donor in good health. Some libraries in this study had Jurkat cell RNA spiked in.

The chain joins TRBV13 to TRBJ1-6; unclear D gene. Germline V gene sequence: CDR1 PRHDT, CDR2 FYEKMQ (reference sequence). V lost 2 bases, J lost 6 bases, and 14 bases lay in between. This CDR3 contains 16 residues. Here the CDR3 DNA reads TGTGCCAGCAGCTTAAGTTCGCGGAGCTTTAATTCACCCCTCCACTTT. This encodes CASSLSSRSFNSPLHF.

This chain joins TRBV3-1 and TRBJ1-4; 9 bases line up with TRBD1. The V segment lost 4 bases and the J segment 5 bases; nucleotides outside the gene matches: 5. CDR1 is LGHDT and CDR2 is YNNKEL in the germline V gene (reference sequence). The CDR3 spans 15 residues. Here the CDR3 reads CASSPRQGGNEKLFF. The CDR3 nucleotides are TGTGCCAGCAGCCCTCGACAGGGGGGAAATGAAAAACTGTTTTTT.

This clonotype showed up many times. The chain couples TRBV6-2 or TRBV6-3 to TRBJ2-3; 8 positions agree with TRBD1. The CDR3 covers 13 residues. V dropped 7 bases and J dropped 5; count of bases not matched to a gene: 5. Per germline, CDR1 MNHEY and CDR2 SVGEGT. The CDR3 region has the DNA TGTGCCAGCACGGACAGGGTCATAGATACGCAGTATTTT. Amino acid sequence: CASTDRVIDTQYF.

This clonotype was observed once. This CDR3 reads CASRTFTPGLARAEQFF. The DNA for the CDR3 is TGTGCCAGCAGGACCTTTACACCGGGACTAGCTCGGGCTGAGCAGTTCTTC. The gene calls are TRBV28 and TRBJ2-1; 9 bases agree with TRBD2. The CDR3 runs to 17 residues. V was clipped by 6 bases and J by 9 bases; unmatched bases: 18. Germline CDR1 and CDR2: MDHEN and SYDVKM.

There are a few counts of this clonotype. The chain uses TRBV3-1 and TRBJ1-5; no firm D call. Germline CDR1 and CDR2: LGHDT and YNNKEL (reference sequence). This CDR3 has 13 residues. Trimming took off 4 bases at V and 7 bases at J, with 11 bases between the two ends. As DNA, the CDR3 is TGTGCCAGCAGCCGAGACGTTTCCCAGCCCCAGCATTTT. Its translation is CASSRDVSQPQHF.

The genes are TRBV5-6 and TRBJ1-1, with 11 bases identical to TRBD1. J gave up 6 bases and V 5 bases, and 6 bases lay outside the gene matches. The CDR3 is 14 residues long. Germline V gene data show CDR1 as SGHDT and CDR2 as YYEEEE. CDR3 sequence reads: CASRYGTGGPEAFF. The CDR3 DNA is TGTGCCAGCAGATACGGGACAGGGGGACCTGAAGCTTTCTTT.

This clonotype was seen many times. The chain recombines TRBV7-8 with TRBJ2-5; 10 positions match TRBD2. Unmatched junction bases numbered 10, after V lost 1 base and J lost 5 bases. There are 17 residues in the CDR3. Per germline, CDR1 SGHVS and CDR2 FQNEAQ. CDR3 nucleotide sequence: TGTGCCAGCAGCTTAGAGCCAGCGGGAGGGCCGTGGGAGACCCAGTACTTC. This codes for CASSLEPAGGPWETQYF.

This clonotype has only a few counts. The chain links TRBV4-3 to TRBJ2-7, with TRBD2 matching 8 bases. V lost 4 bases to trimming and J lost 2 bases; unmatched junction nucleotides: 4. Per the germline V gene, CDR1 is LGHNA and CDR2 is YSLEER. This CDR3 contains 14 residues. The CDR3 nucleotides read TGCGCCAGCAGCCGGGCTAGCGGGCCCTACGAGCAGTACTTC. Translation gives CASSRASGPYEQYF.

To note about this clonotype: Possible read error: a much larger clone is one base away. The rearrangement joins TRBV7-6 to TRBJ2-5; unclear D gene. Germline V gene sequence: CDR1 SGHVS, CDR2 FNYEAQ. This CDR3 has 13 amino acids. Between the trimmed V and J ends, which lost 5 bases and 7 bases, there was a span of 14 bases. The CDR3 sequence is CASSVGSPGTQYF. The CDR3 DNA is TGTGCCAGCAGCGTAGGGTCTCCGGGGACCCAGTACTTC.

This clonotype was picked up a small number of times. The rearrangement links TRBV13 to TRBJ2-3, with 8 bases matching TRBD2. The CDR3 is 18 amino acids. Unmatched junction bases numbered 11, after V lost 3 bases and J lost 0 bases. Germline V gene sequence: CDR1 PRHDT, CDR2 FYEKMQ (reference sequence). CDR3 DNA: TGTGCCAGCAGCTTCGGCAGGGTCGGCGGGAGGAGCACAGATACGCAGTATTTT. Amino acids: CASSFGRVGGRSTDTQYF.

This clonotype was counted many times. J is TRBJ2-7 and V is TRBV28, with D perhaps assigned TRBD1 or TRBD2 (5 bases each). Germline V gives CDR1 MDHEN, CDR2 SYDVKM. With 5 bases removed from V and 2 bases from J, the gap between germline ends came to 13 bases. This CDR3 contains 14 residues. The DNA for the CDR3 is TGTGCCAGCAGTCCCCGGGGCCCAGCCTACGAGCAGTACTTC. This codes for CASSPRGPAYEQYF.

This clonotype occurred once. The J gene is TRBJ2-2, the V gene TRBV6-2 or TRBV6-3, with 10 positions matching TRBD2. Germline V CDR1 and CDR2: MNHEY, SVGEGT. The CDR3 is 16 amino acids. V lost 1 base and J lost 7; bases outside the gene matches: 6. This chain's CDR3 is CASSYLSSGSIGELFF. CDR3 sequence (DNA): TGTGCCAGCAGTTACTTGTCTAGCGGGAGTATCGGGGAGCTGTTTTTT.

This chain connects TRBV4-1 to TRBJ2-1; D might be TRBD2 (5 bases). Trimming left V 1 base short and J 7 bases short, with 11 bases between. The CDR3 covers 14 residues. The V gene's germline CDR1 is MGHRA and CDR2 YSYEKL. CDR3 sequence reads: CASSQGPRGNEQFF. The CDR3 DNA follows: TGCGCCAGCAGCCAAGGGCCACGGGGTAATGAGCAGTTCTTC.

Turning to this clonotype: A read error may be the cause here, since a much bigger clone is one base away. The rearrangement joins TRBV6-2 or TRBV6-3 to TRBJ2-7; 9 bases are a match to TRBD2. Germline V lookup: CDR1 MNHEY, CDR2 SVGEGT. Trimming removed 6 bases from V and 4 bases from J; junction bases left unmatched: 4. This CDR3 contains 13 residues. The CDR3: CASRPGLAYEQYF. The CDR3 coding sequence is TGTGCCAGCAGGCCGGGACTAGCTTACGAGCAGTACTTC.

The table lists this clonotype with a few counts. The chain uses TRBV28 and TRBJ2-1, with D possibly being TRBD1 (5 bases). The CDR3 has 15 amino acids. Per germline, CDR1 MDHEN and CDR2 SYDVKM. V dropped 2 bases and J dropped 4 bases, with 12 bases sitting between them. CDR3 amino acids: CASSLLGAGYNEQFF. The CDR3 DNA reads TGTGCCAGCAGTTTACTAGGGGCAGGATACAATGAGCAGTTCTTC.

This clonotype was picked up many times. The rearrangement links TRBV5-1 to TRBJ2-3; D possibly uses TRBD1 or TRBD2 (5 bases each). V was shortened by 5 bases and J by 2 bases, with 12 bases between the two germline ends. The CDR3 sequence is 14 residues long. Per germline, CDR1 SGHRS and CDR2 YFSETQ. CDR3 region: CASRRDHYTDTQYF. The CDR3 DNA is TGCGCCAGCAGGAGGGACCATTACACAGATACGCAGTATTTT.

A note on this clonotype: A much larger clone differs from this one at a single base, so this may be a read error. The chain joins TRBV12-3 or TRBV12-4 to TRBJ1-5; D perhaps matches TRBD1 (6 bases). The germline V and J ends were trimmed by 6 bases and 5 bases, with 20 bases remaining between them. The CDR3 sequence is 16 residues long. The CDR3 spells CASSPPPGAGDQPQHF. In DNA form, the CDR3 reads TGTGCCAGCAGCCCCCCGCCGGGGGCTGGCGATCAGCCCCAGCATTTT.

This clonotype has more than one count but fewer than ten. CDR3: CAISEAQEGQPQHF. CDR3 nucleotide sequence: TGTGCCATCAGTGAGGCGCAGGAGGGTCAGCCCCAGCATTTT. The chain links TRBV10-3 to TRBJ1-5; D ambiguous. Trimming removed 2 bases from V and 6 bases from J, with 11 bases in between. The CDR3 contains 14 residues. The germline CDR1 and CDR2 sequences are ENHRY and SYGVKD.

This clonotype has at least ten counts. This sequence joins TRBV11-2 and TRBJ2-1; no clear D. Trimming shortened V by 6 bases and J by 6 bases, and 21 bases separated the two germline ends. CDR3 length: 16 residues. Looked up from germline, CDR1 is SGHAT and CDR2 is FQNNGV. CDR3: CASRPPVRRVVNEQFF. Here the CDR3 DNA reads TGTGCCAGCAGACCCCCGGTGCGGAGAGTTGTCAATGAGCAGTTCTTC.

Note on this clonotype: The CDR3 carries no conserved terminal phenylalanine or tryptophan, so it likely arises from a read error. The V call is TRBV3-1, the J call TRBJ2-5; unclear D gene. This CDR3 spans 16 amino acids. Deletions cut 6 bases from V and 4 bases from J, with 21 bases between. From germline, CDR1 is LGHDT and CDR2 YNNKEL (reference sequence). CDR3 in DNA: TGTGCCAGCAGACGCATTAAAGGGTCGATTGGAGAGACCCAGTACTCC. It yields the protein CASRRIKGSIGETQYS.

This clonotype has just a few counts. This may stem from a read error, because a much larger clone lies one nucleotide away. The chain joins TRBV3-1 to TRBJ2-7; D may be TRBD1 (5 bases). Germline-derived CDR1 and CDR2 are LGHDT and YNNKEL (reference sequence). The CDR3 spans 13 residues. V was pared by 1 base and J by 3 bases, with 7 bases between. The CDR3 is CASSQGGGYEQYF. In DNA, the CDR3 is TGTGCCAGCAGCCAAGGGGGCGGCTACGAGCAGTACTTC.